The TCR beta chain described here comes from a study of cytotoxic CD8 clonotypes in ibrutinib-treated CLL. The overall study: In all, under twelve patients were relapsed/refractory, fewer than 16 were treatment-naive and 17 to 18 were IGHV unmutated. Response material was collected after a median around 12 months of treatment, range 6 to 36. Study conclusions and caveats: The study found clonality rose at ibrutinib response, then fell toward baseline at progression. Clonality (at baseline) was higher than in age-matched healthy donors and tracked circulating CD8+ T-cell counts.

Libraries were prepared by immunoSEQ multiplex PCR; TCRdb keeps only in-frame clonotypes and omits some of them. This sample carries some 200,000 clones, roughly 65% of them seen once, and the ten largest clones take 5.5% to 7%. Germline V gene sequence: CDR1 SGHRS, CDR2 YFSETQ. The CDR3 contains 14 residues. The V and J ends lost 3 bases and 0 bases respectively, with 7 bases between them. This clone came up a few times. The antigen is unknown. The sample carries other DNA sequences with the same CDR3. The chain carries TRBV5-1 and TRBJ1-5, with D possibly being TRBD1 (5 bases). The TCR comes from a human donor with chronic lymphocytic leukemia. The specimen was PBMCs, collected after 12 months of ibrutinib treatment. The CDR3 DNA follows: TGCGCCAGCAGCTCCGGGGGTAGCAATCAGCCCCAGCATTTT. Translation: CASSSGGSNQPQHF.